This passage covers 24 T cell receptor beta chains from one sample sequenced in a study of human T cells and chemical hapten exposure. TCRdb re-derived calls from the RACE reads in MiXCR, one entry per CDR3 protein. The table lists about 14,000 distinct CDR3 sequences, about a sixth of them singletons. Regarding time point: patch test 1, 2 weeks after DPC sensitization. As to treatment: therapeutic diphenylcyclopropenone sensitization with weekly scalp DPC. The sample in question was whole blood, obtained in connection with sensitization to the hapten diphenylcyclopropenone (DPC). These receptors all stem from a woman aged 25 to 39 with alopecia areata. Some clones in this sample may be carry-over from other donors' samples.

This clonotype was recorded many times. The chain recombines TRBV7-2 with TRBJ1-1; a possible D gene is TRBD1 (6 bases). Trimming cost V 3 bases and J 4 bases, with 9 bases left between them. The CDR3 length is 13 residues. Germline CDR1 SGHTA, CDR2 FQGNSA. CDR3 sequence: CASSFGQFTEAFF. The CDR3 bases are TGTGCCAGCAGCTTTGGACAGTTCACTGAAGCTTTCTTT. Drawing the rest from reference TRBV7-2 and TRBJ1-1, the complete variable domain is GAGVSQSPSNKVTEKGKDVELRCDPISGHTALYWYRQSLGQGLEFLIYFQGNSAPDKSGLPSDRFSAERTGGSVSTLTIQRTQQEDSAVYLCASSFGQFTEAFFGQGTRLTVV.

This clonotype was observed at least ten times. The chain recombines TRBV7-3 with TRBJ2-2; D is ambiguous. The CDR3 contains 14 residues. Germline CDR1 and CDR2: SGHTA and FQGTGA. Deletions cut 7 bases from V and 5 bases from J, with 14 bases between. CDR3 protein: CASTTLPLTGELFF. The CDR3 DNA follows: TGTGCCAGCACCACCCTACCTTTGACCGGGGAGCTGTTTTTT. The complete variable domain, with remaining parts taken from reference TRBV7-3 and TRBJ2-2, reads GAGVSQTPSNKVTEKGKYVELRCDPISGHTALYWYRQSLGQGPEFLIYFQGTGAADDSGLPNDRFFAVRPEGSVSTLKIQRTERGDSAVYLCASTTLPLTGELFFGEGSRLTVL.

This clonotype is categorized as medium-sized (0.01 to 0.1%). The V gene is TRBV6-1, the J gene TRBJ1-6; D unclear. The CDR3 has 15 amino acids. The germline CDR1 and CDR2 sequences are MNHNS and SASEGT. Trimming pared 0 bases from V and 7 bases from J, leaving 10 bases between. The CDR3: CASSEARLENSPLHF. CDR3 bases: TGTGCCAGCAGTGAAGCGCGGCTGGAAAATTCACCCCTCCACTTT.

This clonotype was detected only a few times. CDR3 region: CASALLGILDEQYF. CDR3 coding DNA: TGTGCCAGCGCCCTCCTCGGTATTCTAGACGAGCAGTACTTC. The chain combines TRBV6-5 with TRBJ2-7; D uncertain. Germline V gene sequence: CDR1 MNHEY, CDR2 SVGAGI. This CDR3 spans 14 amino acids. Trimming left V 8 bases short and J 5 bases short, with 19 bases between.

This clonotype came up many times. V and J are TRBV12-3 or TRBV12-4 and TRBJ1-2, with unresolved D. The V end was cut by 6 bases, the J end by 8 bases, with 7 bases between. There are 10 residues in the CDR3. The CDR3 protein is CASSPPGYTF. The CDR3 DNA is TGTGCCAGCAGCCCCCCCGGCTACACCTTC.

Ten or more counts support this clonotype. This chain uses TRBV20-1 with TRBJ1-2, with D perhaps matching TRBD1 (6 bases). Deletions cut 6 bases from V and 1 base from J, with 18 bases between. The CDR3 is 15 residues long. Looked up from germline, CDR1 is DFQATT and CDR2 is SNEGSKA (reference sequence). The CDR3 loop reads CSARIRQDFNYGYTF. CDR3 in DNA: TGCAGTGCCCGGATACGACAGGATTTTAACTATGGCTACACCTTC.

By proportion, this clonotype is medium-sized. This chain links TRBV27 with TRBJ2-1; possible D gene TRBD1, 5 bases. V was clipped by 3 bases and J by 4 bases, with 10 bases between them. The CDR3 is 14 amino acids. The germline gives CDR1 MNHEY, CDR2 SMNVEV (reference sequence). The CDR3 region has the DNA TGTGCCAGCAGTTTTGGGGCAGCTTACAATGAGCAGTTCTTC. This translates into CASSFGAAYNEQFF.

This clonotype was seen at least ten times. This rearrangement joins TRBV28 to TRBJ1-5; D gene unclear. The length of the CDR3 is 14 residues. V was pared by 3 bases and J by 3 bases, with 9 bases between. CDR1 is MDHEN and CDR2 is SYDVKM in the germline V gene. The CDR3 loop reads CASSLDWDNQPQHF. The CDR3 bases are TGTGCCAGCAGTTTGGACTGGGACAATCAGCCCCAGCATTTT.

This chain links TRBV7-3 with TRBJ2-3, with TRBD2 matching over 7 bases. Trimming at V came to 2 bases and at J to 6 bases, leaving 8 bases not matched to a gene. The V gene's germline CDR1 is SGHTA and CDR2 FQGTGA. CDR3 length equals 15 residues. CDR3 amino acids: CASSLSAGVRDTQYF. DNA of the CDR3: TGTGCCAGCAGCTTATCCGCGGGGGTCCGGGATACGCAGTATTTT.

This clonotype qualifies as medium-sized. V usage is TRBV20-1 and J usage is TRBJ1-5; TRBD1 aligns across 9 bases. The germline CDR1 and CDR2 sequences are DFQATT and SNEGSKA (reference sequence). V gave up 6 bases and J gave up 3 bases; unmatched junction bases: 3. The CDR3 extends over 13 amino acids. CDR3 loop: CSARTGDNQPQHF. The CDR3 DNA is TGCAGTGCGCGGACAGGGGACAATCAGCCCCAGCATTTT.

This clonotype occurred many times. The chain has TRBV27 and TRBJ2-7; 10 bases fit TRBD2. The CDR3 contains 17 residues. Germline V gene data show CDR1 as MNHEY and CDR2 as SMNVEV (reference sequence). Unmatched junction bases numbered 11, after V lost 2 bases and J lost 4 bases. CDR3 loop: CASSLKLAGTIGYEQYV. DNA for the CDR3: TGTGCCAGCAGTTTAAAACTAGCGGGAACCATAGGTTACGAGCAGTACGTC.

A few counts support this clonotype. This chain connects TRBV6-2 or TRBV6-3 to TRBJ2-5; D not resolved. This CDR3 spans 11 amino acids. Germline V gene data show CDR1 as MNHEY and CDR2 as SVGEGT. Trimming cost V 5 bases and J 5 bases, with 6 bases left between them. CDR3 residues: CASSGWETQYF. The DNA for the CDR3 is TGTGCCAGCAGTGGATGGGAGACCCAGTACTTC.

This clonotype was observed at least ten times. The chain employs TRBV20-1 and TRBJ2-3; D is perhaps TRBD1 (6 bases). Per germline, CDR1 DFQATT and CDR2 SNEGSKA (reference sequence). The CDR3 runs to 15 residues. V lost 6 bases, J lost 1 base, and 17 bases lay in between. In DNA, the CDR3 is TGCAGTGCCCTGGTTTGGGGGCTGGGCACAGATACGCAGTATTTT. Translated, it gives CSALVWGLGTDTQYF.

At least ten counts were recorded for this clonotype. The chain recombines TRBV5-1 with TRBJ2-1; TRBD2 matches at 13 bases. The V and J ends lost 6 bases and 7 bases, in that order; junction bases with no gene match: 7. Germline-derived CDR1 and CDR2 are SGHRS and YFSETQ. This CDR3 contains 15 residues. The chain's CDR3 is CASTRTSGGLNEQFF. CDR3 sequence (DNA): TGCGCCAGCACCAGGACTAGCGGGGGACTAAATGAGCAGTTCTTC.

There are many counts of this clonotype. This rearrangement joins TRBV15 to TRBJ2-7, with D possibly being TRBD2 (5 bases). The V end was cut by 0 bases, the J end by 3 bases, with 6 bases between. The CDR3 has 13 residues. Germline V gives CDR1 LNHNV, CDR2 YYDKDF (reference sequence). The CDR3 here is CATSREGGYEQYV. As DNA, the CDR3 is TGTGCCACCAGCAGAGAAGGAGGCTACGAGCAGTACGTC.

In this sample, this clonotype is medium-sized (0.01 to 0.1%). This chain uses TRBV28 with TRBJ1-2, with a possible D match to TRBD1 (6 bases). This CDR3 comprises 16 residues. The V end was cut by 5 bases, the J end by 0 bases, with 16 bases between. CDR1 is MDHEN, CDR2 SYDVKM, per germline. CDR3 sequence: CASSVNPGHPNYGYTF. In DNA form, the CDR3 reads TGTGCCAGCAGTGTAAACCCGGGACACCCTAACTATGGCTACACCTTC.

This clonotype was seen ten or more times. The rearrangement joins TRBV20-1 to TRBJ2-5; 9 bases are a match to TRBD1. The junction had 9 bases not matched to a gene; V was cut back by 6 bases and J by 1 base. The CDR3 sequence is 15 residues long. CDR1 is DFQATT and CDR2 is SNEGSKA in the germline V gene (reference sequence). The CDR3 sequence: CSAGSYRGPQETQYF. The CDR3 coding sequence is TGCAGTGCAGGGTCCTACAGGGGGCCCCAAGAGACCCAGTACTTC.

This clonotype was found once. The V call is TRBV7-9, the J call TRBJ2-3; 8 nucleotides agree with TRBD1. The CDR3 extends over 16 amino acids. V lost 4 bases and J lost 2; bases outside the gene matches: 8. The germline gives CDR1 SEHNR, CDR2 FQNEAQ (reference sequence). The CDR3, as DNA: TGTGCCAGCAGCTCTCAGACAGGGGAAATCACAGATACGCAGTATTTT. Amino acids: CASSSQTGEITDTQYF. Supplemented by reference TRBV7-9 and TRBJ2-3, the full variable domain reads DTGVSQNPRHKITKRGQNVTFRCDPISEHNRLYWYRQTLGQGPEFLTYFQNEAQLEKSRLLSDRFSAERPKGSFSTLEIQRTEQGDSAMYLCASSSQTGEITDTQYFGPGTRLTVL.

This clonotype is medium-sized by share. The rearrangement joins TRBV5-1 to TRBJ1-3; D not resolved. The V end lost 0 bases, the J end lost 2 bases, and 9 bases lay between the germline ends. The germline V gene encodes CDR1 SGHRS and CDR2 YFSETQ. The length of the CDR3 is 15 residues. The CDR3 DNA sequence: TGCGCCAGCAGCTTGGGCTCCGTGGCTGGAAACACCATATATTTT. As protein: CASSLGSVAGNTIYF.

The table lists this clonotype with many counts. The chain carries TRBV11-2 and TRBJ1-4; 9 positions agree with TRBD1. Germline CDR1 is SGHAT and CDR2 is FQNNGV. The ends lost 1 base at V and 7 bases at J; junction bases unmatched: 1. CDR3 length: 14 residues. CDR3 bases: TGTGCCAGCAGCTTAGGGACAGGGGTTGAAAAACTGTTTTTT. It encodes CASSLGTGVEKLFF.

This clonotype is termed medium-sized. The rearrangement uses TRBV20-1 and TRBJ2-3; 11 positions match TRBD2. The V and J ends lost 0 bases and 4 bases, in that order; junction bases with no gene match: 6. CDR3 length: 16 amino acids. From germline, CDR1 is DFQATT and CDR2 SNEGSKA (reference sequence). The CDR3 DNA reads TGCAGTGCTAGAGACCCTACTAGCGGGGGCCCAGATACGCAGTATTTT. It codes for CSARDPTSGGPDTQYF.

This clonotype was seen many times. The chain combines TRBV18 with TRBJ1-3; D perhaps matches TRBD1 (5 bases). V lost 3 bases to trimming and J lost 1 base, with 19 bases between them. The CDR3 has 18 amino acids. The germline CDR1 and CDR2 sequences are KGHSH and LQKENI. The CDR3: CASSPLRPGRNSGNTIYF. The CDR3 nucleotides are TGTGCCAGCTCACCTCTCCGGCCAGGGAGGAATTCTGGAAACACCATATATTTT. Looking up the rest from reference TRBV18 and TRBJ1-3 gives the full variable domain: NAGVMQNPRHLVRRRGQEARLRCSPMKGHSHVYWYRQLPEEGLKFMVYLQKENIIDESGMPKERFSAEFPKEGPSILRIQQVVRGDSAAYFCASSPLRPGRNSGNTIYFGEGSWLTVV.

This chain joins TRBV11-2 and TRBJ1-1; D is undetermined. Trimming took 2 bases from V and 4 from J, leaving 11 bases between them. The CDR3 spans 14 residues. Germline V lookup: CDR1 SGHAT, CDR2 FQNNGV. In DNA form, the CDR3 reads TGTGCCAGCAGCTTAAGTTCCCCGGGCACTGAAGCTTTCTTT. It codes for CASSLSSPGTEAFF.

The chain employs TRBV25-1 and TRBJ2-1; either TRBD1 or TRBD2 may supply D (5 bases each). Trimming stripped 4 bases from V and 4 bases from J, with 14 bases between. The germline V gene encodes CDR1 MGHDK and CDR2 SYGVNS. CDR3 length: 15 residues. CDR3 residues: CASSGRGAGYNEQFF. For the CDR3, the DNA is TGTGCCAGCAGTGGTAGGGGCGCGGGTTACAATGAGCAGTTCTTC.